These T cell receptor beta chains were read from a single sample in a study of CD4 and CD8 cells across lung adenocarcinoma regions. TCRdb used MiXCR to reprocess the PCR reads, holding one entry per CDR3 protein. The sample includes over 3,500 distinct CDR3 sequences, 55% to 70% seen only once; the top ten take roughly 18%. What was sequenced was CD8+ T cells from the margin of a lung tumor. The receptors come from a female donor with lung adenocarcinoma. The CD4 and CD8 labels of this study may be unreliable. The CDR3 runs from the conserved cysteine through the conserved F or W. A D gene is named only where the DNA matches it firmly. Clone size is given for some rows only: seen once, a few or many times, or a class if the clone is expanded.

TRBV6-1,-,-,TRBJ2-1,TGTGCCAGCAGGGGGGGGGCTCGGACAGCCCTCAATGAGCAGTTCTTC,CASRGGARTALNEQFF
TRBV6-1,-,large,TRBJ1-2,TGTGCCAGCAGTGAAACCCCGAGCAGCCCACGAGTCTATGGCTACACCTTC,CASSETPSSPRVYGYTF
TRBV6-5,-,-,TRBJ1-3,TGTGCCAGCAGTTACTCGGGAGGAAGCTCTGGAAACACCATATATTTT,CASSYSGGSSGNTIYF
TRBV7-6,TRBD1,-,TRBJ2-7,TGTGCCAGCAGCTTAGCAGGAACAGGGGGCCTCTCGTCCTACGAGCAGTACTTC,CASSLAGTGGLSSYEQYF
TRBV6-1,TRBD2,once,TRBJ2-5,TGTGCCAGCAGTGAACAATATACTAGCGGGAGGGCCTGGACCCAGTACTTC,CASSEQYTSGRAWTQYF
TRBV3-1,TRBD1,-,TRBJ2-7,TGTGCCAGCAGCCAAGGTCGGGACAGCCGTGACCAAGATACGCAGTACTTC,CASSQGRDSRDQDTQYF
TRBV6-1,-,-,TRBJ1-6,TGTGCCAGCTCCGAACGGTTTCGCCGGGAATATAATTCACCCCTCCACTTT,CASSERFRREYNSPLHF
TRBV12-3/TRBV12-4,TRBD1,-,TRBJ1-2,TGTGCCAGCAGCAGTGCGACAGGGATCTATGGCTACACCTTC,CASSSATGIYGYTF
TRBV6-1,TRBD1,-,TRBJ1-2,TGTGCCAGCAGTGAAGCACCGGGACAGACTAACTATGGCTACACCTTC,CASSEAPGQTNYGYTF
TRBV4-1,TRBD2,medium-sized,TRBJ2-2,TGCGCCAGCAGCCAAGGTGGGGCTAGCGGGAGGAACACCGGGGAGCTGTTTTTT,CASSQGGASGRNTGELFF
TRBV6-1,TRBD2,-,TRBJ2-4,TGTGCCAGCACCCTCTCGGGTAGCGGGGGGGCTGACATTCAGTACTTC,CASTLSGSGGADIQYF
TRBV4-1,-,-,TRBJ1-2,TGCGCCAGCAGCCAAGGGGGAGGACGGTCTAACTATGGCTACACCTTC,CASSQGGGRSNYGYTF
TRBV6-1,-,-,TRBJ1-2,TGTGCCAGCAGCAACCTACAGGGCTGGGGCTACACCTTC,CASSNLQGWGYTF
TRBV10-2,TRBD1,large,TRBJ1-1,TGCGCCAGTACAGGGACAGGGGGCCTTATGACTGAAGCTTTCTTT,CASTGTGGLMTEAFF
TRBV7-2,-,-,TRBJ2-3,TGTGCCAGCAGCGTTAGGGCCACCGGTACGCAGTTTTTT,CASSVRATGTQFF
TRBV7-2,-,-,TRBJ2-3,TGTGCGGGCACCGTCGTAGGTAACCCAGATACGCAGTATTTT,CAGTVVGNPDTQYF
TRBV6-1,TRBD2,-,TRBJ2-4,TGTGCCAGCAGGGATACTAGCGGTCTAGCCAAAAACATTCAGTACTTC,CASRDTSGLAKNIQYF
TRBV6-1,-,-,TRBJ1-1,TGTGCCAGCAGTGAAGGTACGGGGGACACTGAAGCTTTCTTT,CASSEGTGDTEAFF
TRBV6-1,TRBD1,-,TRBJ1-3,TGTGCCAGCGAAGAGGGACAGGGGTTCTCTGGAAACACCATATATTTT,CASEEGQGFSGNTIYF
TRBV11-3,TRBD1,-,TRBJ2-7,TGTGCCAGCAGCTACCGGACAGGAAGCTCCTACGAGCAGTACTTC,CASSYRTGSSYEQYF
TRBV6-4,TRBD1,medium-sized,TRBJ2-1,TGTGCCAGCAGTCCAACAGGGGGCGTCGATGAGCAGTTCTTC,CASSPTGGVDEQFF
TRBV6-1,TRBD1,-,TRBJ2-7,TGTGCCAGCAACCGGGACAGGGGGCGTTACGAGCAGTACTTC,CASNRDRGRYEQYF
TRBV6-1,TRBD1,-,TRBJ1-4,TGTGCCAGCAGTCAGGACAGGGGTAATGAAAAACTGTTTTTT,CASSQDRGNEKLFF
TRBV6-1,TRBD1,-,TRBJ2-4,TGTGCCAGCAGTGACTGGGACAGGGGAAACATTCAGTACTTC,CASSDWDRGNIQYF
TRBV6-1,-,-,TRBJ1-5,TGTGCCAGTAAGGGAGTGGGCAATCAGCCCCAGCATTTT,CASKGVGNQPQHF
TRBV6-1,TRBD2,-,TRBJ2-5,TGTGCCAGCAGTGAAGGGGGGGGTCCGGAGACCCAGTACTTC,CASSEGGGPETQYF
TRBV27,TRBD1,-,TRBJ2-3,TGTGCCAGCAGTCCCAGACAGGGGCGAAGCACAGATACGCAGTATTTT,CASSPRQGRSTDTQYF
TRBV6-5,TRBD1,-,TRBJ1-4,TGTGCCAGCAGTTACTCGATTGGCAGGGGGCAGGAAAAACTGTTTTTT,CASSYSIGRGQEKLFF
TRBV10-2,-,-,TRBJ2-3,TGCGCGGGCAGCGGCGCCGTCGCTCCAGATACGCAGTACTTT,CAGSGAVAPDTQYF
TRBV5-1,TRBD2,-,TRBJ2-1,TGCGCCAGCACCTCAGCGGGAGAGGGGTACAATGAGCAGTTCTTC,CASTSAGEGYNEQFF
TRBV11-1,-,-,TRBJ2-1,TGTGCCAGCAGCTTAGGAAGGACCGTCGGGGAGCAGTTCTTC,CASSLGRTVGEQFF
TRBV7-2,-,-,TRBJ2-3,TGTGCCAGCAGCTTTAGGGCCACAGATACGCTGTATTTT,CASSFRATDTLYF
TRBV6-1,-,few,TRBJ2-7,TGTGCCAGCCATAATAGTGTCAACGAGCAGTACTTC,CASHNSVNEQYF
TRBV7-2,TRBD2,few,TRBJ2-7,TGTGCCAGCAGCTCCCAAGGGACTACAACATACGAGCAGTACTTC,CASSSQGTTTYEQYF
TRBV6-1,TRBD1,-,TRBJ2-5,TGTGCCAGCAGTGACCCCAGGACAGGGGGCGCGGAGACCCAGTACTTC,CASSDPRTGGAETQYF
TRBV12-3/TRBV12-4,TRBD2,-,TRBJ2-1,TGTGCCAGCAGTTCGTCCAGCGGGAGTGGGGGGAATGAGCAGTTCTTC,CASSSSSGSGGNEQFF
TRBV6-1,TRBD2,few,TRBJ2-1,TGTGCCAGCAGCCCGGGGGCTAGCGGGAGGAATGAGCAGTTCTTC,CASSPGASGRNEQFF
TRBV14,-,-,TRBJ2-2,TGTGCCAGCAGCCAGGGGCGTGCGAACAAAGGGGAGCAGTTTTTC,CASSQGRANKGEQFF
TRBV12-3/TRBV12-4,-,-,TRBJ1-4,TGTGCCAGCAAGGCCCAGGGCGGGGAAAAACTGTTTTTT,CASKAQGGEKLFF
TRBV10-2,-,medium-sized,TRBJ1-1,TGCGCCAGCAGTGTCTGGGAGAACACTGAAGCTTTCTTT,CASSVWENTEAFF
TRBV6-1,TRBD1,-,TRBJ1-1,TGTGCCAGCATCGCAGGGACAGGGGGCTGGGGGAACACTGAAGCTTTCTTT,CASIAGTGGWGNTEAFF
TRBV6-1,-,-,TRBJ2-7,TGTGCCAGCAGTCCGGGTGAGTGGGAGCAGTACTTC,CASSPGEWEQYF
TRBV6-1,TRBD2,-,TRBJ2-1,TGTGCCAGCAGCCGGCAGCGGGAGTATATCTACAATGAGCAGTTCTTC,CASSRQREYIYNEQFF
TRBV7-6,TRBD1,-,TRBJ1-1,TGTGCCAGCAGCCCGGGACAGGGAGCCACTGAAGCTTTCTTT,CASSPGQGATEAFF
TRBV6-1,TRBD1,once,TRBJ2-2,TGTGCCAGCAGTGCTAGACAGGGGTGGTCCGGGGAGCTGTTTTTT,CASSARQGWSGELFF
TRBV6-1,-,-,TRBJ2-7,TGTGGCAGGGGTGAAGGAGCGGGTGGCAAAGATACGCAGTACTTC,CGRGEGAGGKDTQYF
TRBV7-2,-,few,TRBJ2-3,TGTGCCAGCAACAACTTCGGGAGTGCAGATACGCAGTATTTT,CASNNFGSADTQYF
TRBV5-3,-,-,TRBJ2-3,TGTGCGGGAACTGGGGGCCGCGGGACAGATACCCAGTACTTT,CAGTGGRGTDTQYF
TRBV6-5,-,few,TRBJ1-2,TGTGCCAGCAGTTACTCGTACGGGGAGACCTATGGCTACACCTTC,CASSYSYGETYGYTF
TRBV7-2,-,-,TRBJ2-5,TGTGCCAGCAGCTTAGCTAAGGAGGAGACCCAGTACTTC,CASSLAKEETQYF
TRBV23-1,-,-,TRBJ2-5,TGCGCCAGGTTGACAGTGCAGCAAGAGACCCAGTACTTC,CARLTVQQETQYF
TRBV10-3,TRBD2,-,TRBJ2-1,TGTGCCATCAGTGGGCGCGTCGGGGGGTGGACTGCCAAAAATATGCAGTATTTC,CAISGRVGGWTAKNMQYF
TRBV9,TRBD2,medium-sized,TRBJ2-3,TGTGCCAGCAGCTTCGGGCTAGCGGGGGGTCCATCCGCGAATACGCAGTATTTT,CASSFGLAGGPSANTQYF